The present TCR beta chain was sequenced within a study of cytomegalovirus exposure and HLA in healthy donors. Use of 60 Vbeta and 13 Jbeta primers characterized the PCR. Here immunoSEQ multiplex PCR was the method, and the copy in TCRdb shows in-frame clones only, minus some. Of 200,000 to 300,000 clones listed, 78% were seen once; the top ten hold more than 0.45%. The germline gives CDR1 GTSNPN, CDR2 SVGIG (reference sequence). The CDR3 totals 12 residues. The V end was cut by 5 bases, the J end by 7 bases, with 14 bases between. The receptor comes from a boy aged 5 to 17 in good health and CMV-seronegative. The V gene is TRBV30, the J gene TRBJ1-1, with unresolved D. Sample: PBMCs. CDR3 sequence reads: CAWSGGGNEAFF. DNA of the CDR3: TGTGCCTGGTCGGGTGGAGGTAATGAAGCTTTCTTT.